Listed below are T cell receptor beta chains from one sample, sequenced in a study of T cells after yellow fever vaccination. TCRdb fed the 5' RACE reads into MiXCR, producing one record per CDR3 protein. The repertoire holds roughly 60,000 distinct CDR3 sequences, with around 6.9% as singletons. The sample here was CD8+ T cells sorted from PBMCs, taken on the day of the first yellow fever vaccination. Every receptor here comes from a man aged 18 to 30 who received the YFV17D yellow fever vaccine. Both conserved end residues are part of each CDR3. A D gene is named only where the DNA matches it firmly. Only some rows state a clone size, as once, few, many or a class for expanded clones.

clone size,J gene,V gene,D gene,CDR3 protein,CDR3 DNA
-,TRBJ1-5,TRBV12-3/TRBV12-4,TRBD1,CASSPGGGVMPQHF,TGTGCCAGCAGCCCAGGGGGGGGGGTGATGCCCCAGCATTTT
many,TRBJ2-1,TRBV10-3,TRBD2,CAISESWSGGAVNEQFF,TGTGCCATCAGTGAGTCGTGGTCGGGGGGGGCCGTCAATGAGCAGTTCTTC
many,TRBJ2-1,TRBV6-1,TRBD2,CASSEWRGAFYEQFF,TGTGCCAGCAGTGAGTGGCGGGGGGCTTTTTATGAGCAGTTCTTC
many,TRBJ2-1,TRBV5-1,-,CASSFLGADSYNEQFF,TGCGCCAGCAGCTTTTTGGGGGCGGACTCCTACAATGAGCAGTTCTTC
few,TRBJ2-5,TRBV27,TRBD2,CASRGGGAGETQYF,TGTGCCAGCAGAGGCGGGGGGGCCGGAGAGACCCAGTACTTC
few,TRBJ2-4,TRBV11-2,-,CASSSLKAQYF,TGTGCCAGCAGCTCTTTAAAAGCTCAGTACTTC
few,TRBJ2-7,TRBV5-1,-,CASSLEDSALSYEQYF,TGCGCCAGCAGCTTGGAAGACAGCGCCTTGTCCTACGAGCAGTACTTC
few,TRBJ2-3,TRBV3-1,TRBD2,CASSQDWRGASTDTQYF,TGTGCCAGCAGCCAAGATTGGCGGGGGGCCTCCACAGATACGCAGTATTTT
many,TRBJ2-7,TRBV20-1,-,CSARGDSSYEQYF,TGCAGTGCTAGGGGAGACAGTTCCTACGAGCAGTACTTC
-,TRBJ2-5,TRBV7-9,-,CASSPRLGKLQETQYF,TGTGCCAGCAGCCCTCGTTTGGGGAAACTACAAGAGACCCAGTACTTC
few,TRBJ2-1,TRBV4-2,-,CATRGSYNEQFF,TGTGCCACCAGGGGCTCCTACAATGAGCAGTTCTTC
many,TRBJ2-3,TRBV24-1,TRBD2,CATSDLAGSSTDTQYF,TGTGCCACCAGTGACCTAGCGGGGTCTAGCACAGATACGCAGTATTTT
-,TRBJ2-2,TRBV28,-,CASSPYRTVTGELFF,TGTGCCAGCAGTCCTTACCGGACAGTAACCGGGGAGCTGTTTTTT
-,TRBJ1-1,TRBV4-1,TRBD1,CASSQVRRTGVRGNTEAFF,TGCGCCAGCAGCCAAGTGCGCCGGACAGGGGTCCGGGGTAACACTGAAGCTTTCTTT
few,TRBJ2-6,TRBV5-1,TRBD1,CASSFRGRGSSGANVLTF,TGCGCCAGCAGCTTCCGTGGCAGGGGGTCCTCTGGGGCCAACGTCCTGACTTTC
-,TRBJ2-3,TRBV20-1,-,CSARERETRPLGTQYF,TGCAGTGCTAGAGAGAGAGAGACTAGGCCCCTCGGTACGCAGTATTTT
few,TRBJ2-6,TRBV7-9,-,CASRPPSGANVLTF,TGTGCCAGCAGACCCCCCTCTGGGGCCAACGTCCTGACTTTC
few,TRBJ1-2,TRBV7-9,TRBD1,CASSLGGQLNYGYTF,TGTGCCAGCAGCTTAGGGGGACAGTTAAACTATGGCTACACCTTC
-,TRBJ1-2,TRBV6-1,-,CASRAGVQDGYTF,TGTGCCAGCAGAGCAGGGGTGCAGGATGGCTACACCTTC
few,TRBJ2-7,TRBV18,-,CASSPRGDRPYEQYF,TGTGCCAGCTCACCACGAGGGGACCGTCCCTACGAGCAGTACTTC
many,TRBJ2-3,TRBV10-3,-,CAISESIDGAAGHYTDTQYF,TGTGCCATCAGTGAGTCGATTGATGGGGCTGCGGGGCACTACACAGATACGCAGTATTTT
many,TRBJ2-6,TRBV28,TRBD1,CASSPRGGFRANVLTF,TGTGCCAGCAGCCCCCGAGGGGGCTTTAGGGCCAACGTCCTGACTTTC
few,TRBJ2-7,TRBV18,TRBD1,CASSPGRDRPYEQYF,TGTGCCAGCTCACCAGGTAGGGACAGACCCTACGAGCAGTACTTC
-,TRBJ2-1,TRBV27,TRBD1,CASSFLGQGDHEQFF,TGTGCCAGCAGTTTTTTAGGACAGGGCGATCATGAGCAGTTCTTC
many,TRBJ2-1,TRBV7-9,TRBD2,CASRAGDSLDNEQFF,TGTGCCAGCAGGGCGGGGGACTCCTTGGACAATGAGCAGTTCTTC
-,TRBJ2-1,TRBV9,TRBD1,CASSVRDRVLAPIEQFF,TGTGCCAGCAGCGTACGGGACAGGGTACTAGCCCCAATTGAGCAGTTCTTC
many,TRBJ2-7,TRBV5-6,-,CASSLPQGQRVYEQYF,TGTGCCAGCAGCTTGCCGCAGGGGCAGAGGGTCTACGAGCAGTACTTC
few,TRBJ1-2,TRBV29-1,-,CSVRHPGEGGYTF,TGCAGCGTCCGACACCCGGGCGAGGGGGGCTACACCTTC